The 15 T cell receptor beta chains below come from one sample, sequenced in a study of cytomegalovirus exposure and HLA in healthy donors. TCRdb keeps only in-frame clones here, not all; method: immunoSEQ multiplex PCR. Of around 150,000 clones detected, 90% to 95% appear once; the ten largest clones hold around 0.7%. The specimen sequenced was PBMCs. These TCRs come from a man between 18 and 29 years old in good health and CMV-seronegative.

The rearrangement uses TRBV19 and TRBJ2-1, with TRBD2 matching 8 bases. The CDR3 loop spans 15 amino acids. V gave up 4 bases and J gave up 1 base; unmatched junction bases: 3. Germline-derived CDR1 and CDR2 are LNHDA and SQIVND (reference sequence). This CDR3 reads CASSSGGRSYNEQFF. DNA for the CDR3: TGTGCCAGTAGTAGCGGGGGGCGATCCTACAATGAGCAGTTCTTC.

The gene calls are TRBV23-1 and TRBJ2-1; a weak D match, TRBD2 (5 bases). TRBV23-1 is filed as an ORF, its function uncertain. Trimming took off 0 bases at V and 3 bases at J, with 12 bases between the two ends. CDR3 size: 16 residues. Written as DNA, the CDR3 is TGCGCCAGCAGTCAATCGGTTTCCGGGATCTACAATGAGCAGTTCTTC. It codes for CASSQSVSGIYNEQFF.

The chain combines TRBV23-1 with TRBJ1-3; D perhaps matches TRBD1 (6 bases). Being an ORF, TRBV23-1 has a function that is uncertain. The CDR3 consists of 15 residues. Trimming took 11 bases from V and 0 from J, leaving 17 bases between them. The CDR3 sequence is CAGWWTVRSGNTIYF. The DNA of the CDR3 is TGCGCCGGGTGGTGGACAGTCCGCTCTGGAAACACCATATATTTT.

The V gene is TRBV30, the J gene TRBJ1-6; no definite D call. Germline CDR1 is GTSNPN and CDR2 is SVGIG (reference sequence). V lost 0 bases to trimming and J lost 8 bases, with 14 bases between them. There are 15 residues in the CDR3. This CDR3 is CAWSVLSHSYSPLHF. Here the CDR3 DNA reads TGTGCCTGGAGTGTACTTTCCCACTCTTATTCACCCCTCCACTTT.

The CDR3 sequence: CASSHLAGSTEAFF. The CDR3 bases are TGTGCCAGCAGCCACTTAGCGGGATCCACTGAAGCTTTCTTT. This sequence joins TRBV7-8 and TRBJ1-1; unclear D gene. Trimming cost V 5 bases and J 4 bases, with 14 bases left between them. The CDR3 covers 14 residues. Germline V gene lookup returns CDR1 SGHVS and CDR2 FQNEAQ.

V and J are TRBV4-3 and TRBJ2-1; a possible D gene is TRBD1 (6 bases). The CDR3 consists of 15 residues. V lost 0 bases and J lost 5, with 11 bases in between. Looked up from germline, CDR1 is LGHNA and CDR2 is YSLEER. The CDR3 DNA follows: TGCGCCAGCAGCCAAGAGGGGGACACCCACAATGAGCAGTTCTTC. This translates into CASSQEGDTHNEQFF.

The genes are TRBV18 and TRBJ2-7; maybe TRBD1 (5 bases). V lost 5 bases to trimming and J lost 0 bases, with 8 bases between them. The CDR3 is 13 residues long. The germline V gene has CDR1 KGHSH and CDR2 LQKENI. The CDR3 coding sequence is TGTGCCAGCTCATCCAGGGACTCCTACGAGCAGTACGTC. Residues: CASSSRDSYEQYV.

V usage is TRBV4-3 and J usage is TRBJ2-3; 10 positions agree with TRBD1. The trim removed 4 bases at V and 5 bases at J, leaving 9 bases unmatched. Germline V gene sequence: CDR1 LGHNA, CDR2 YSLEER. The CDR3 has 16 residues. The CDR3 nucleotides are TGCGCCAGCAGCCGCCTTGGGACAGGGGCTGTAGATACGCAGTATTTT. As protein: CASSRLGTGAVDTQYF.

The chain recombines TRBV4-2 with TRBJ1-1; unclear D gene. Germline CDR1 reads LGHNA; CDR2 reads YNFKEQ. This CDR3 spans 13 amino acids. V dropped 5 bases and J dropped 8 bases, with 15 bases sitting between them. As DNA, the CDR3 is TGTGCCAGCAGCTTATCGGCGAGGGAGGAAGCTTTCTTT. Translated: CASSLSAREEAFF.

The CDR3 coding sequence is TGTGCCAGCAGCCAAGATTTGGCGGGAGCCGACAATGAGCAGTTCTTC. Translation gives CASSQDLAGADNEQFF. J is TRBJ2-1 and V is TRBV14; 7 bases are a match to TRBD2. CDR1 is SGHDN, CDR2 FVKESK, per germline. The J segment lost 5 bases and the V segment lost 0 bases, leaving 7 bases of the junction unmatched. This CDR3 has 16 amino acids.

The rearrangement links TRBV5-1 to TRBJ1-3; 7 nucleotides agree with TRBD1. This CDR3 is 16 amino acids long. The J segment lost 0 bases and the V segment lost 3 bases, leaving 6 bases of the junction unmatched. Germline assignment: CDR1 SGHRS and CDR2 YFSETQ. The CDR3 bases are TGCGCCAGCAGCTCCACAGGACAGGACTCTGGAAACACCATATATTTT. Translated: CASSSTGQDSGNTIYF.

V is TRBV29-1 and J is TRBJ2-5; 10 nucleotides align to TRBD2. CDR1 SQVTM and CDR2 ANQGSEA come from the germline V gene. The J segment lost 2 bases and the V segment lost 3 bases, leaving 3 bases of the junction unmatched. The CDR3 extends over 14 amino acids. The CDR3, as DNA: TGCAGCGTTGATTTACTAGCGGGGCAAGAGACCCAGTACTTC. Translating gives CSVDLLAGQETQYF.

The chain carries TRBV5-1 and TRBJ1-2, with 8 bases aligning to TRBD1. CDR1 and CDR2 (germline): SGHRS, YFSETQ. The CDR3 is made up of 16 amino acids. J was trimmed by 0 bases and V by 3 bases; bases with no gene match: 7. The CDR3 sequence is CASSSSGTGANYGYTF. The DNA for the CDR3 is TGCGCCAGCAGCTCGTCCGGGACAGGAGCTAACTATGGCTACACCTTC.

The chain employs TRBV7-9 and TRBJ2-3; 10 nucleotides line up with TRBD2. With V trimmed by 3 bases and J by 2 bases, 5 bases remained unmatched. CDR3 length: 16 residues. CDR1 is SEHNR, CDR2 FQNEAQ, per germline (reference sequence). The CDR3 nucleotides read TGTGCCAGCAGCTTTGGGACTAGCGTTCACACAGATACGCAGTATTTT. It codes for CASSFGTSVHTDTQYF.

The V gene is TRBV11-3, the J gene TRBJ2-2; D is possibly TRBD2 (6 bases). The CDR3 has 15 amino acids. V was trimmed by 3 bases and J by 4 bases, leaving 12 bases between them. CDR1 SGHNT and CDR2 YENEEA come from the germline V gene. CDR3 loop: CASSFGGLPTGELFF. The CDR3 nucleotides are TGTGCCAGCAGCTTCGGAGGGCTCCCCACCGGGGAGCTGTTTTTT.